This T cell receptor beta chain was identified during a study of blood T cell repertoires in COVID-19. The wider study: Acute and convalescent COVID-19 samples came from the United States, Italy and Spain.

Using immunoSEQ multiplex PCR, the repertoire was profiled, and TCRdb retains in-frame clones only, with some absent. The data show around 250,000 clones, more than 75% seen once. This receptor was obtained from a man older than 75 with acute or convalescent COVID-19. Sequencing input: peripheral blood.

The CDR3 protein is CASRPGHSYEQYF. DNA of the CDR3: TGTGCCAGCAGACCGGGACATTCCTACGAGCAGTACTTC. The chain recombines TRBV7-2 with TRBJ2-7; possibly TRBD1 for D (6 bases). Germline V gene data show CDR1 as SGHTA and CDR2 as FQGNSA. The V and J ends lost 6 bases and 1 base respectively, with 10 bases between them. This CDR3 contains 13 residues.